Following are 8 T cell receptor beta chains from one sample sequenced in a study of T cell responses to AZD1222 COVID-19 vaccine. TCRdb's table, derived via immunoSEQ multiplex PCR, lists solely in-frame clones and lacks some. The table includes approximately 130,000 clones, over 90% detected once. The sample consisted of peripheral blood, taken on day 0 of AZD1222 vaccination. The receptors shown here come from an adult in good health.

The chain has TRBV6-5 and TRBJ1-1; D is unresolved. V was pared by 2 bases and J by 2 bases, with 6 bases between. This CDR3 is built from 13 residues. CDR1 and CDR2 from the germline V gene are MNHEY and SVGAGI. For the CDR3, the DNA is TGTGCCAGCAGTTACATTGGCAACACTGAAGCTTTCTTT. Amino acid sequence: CASSYIGNTEAFF.

The V and J genes are TRBV6-5 and TRBJ1-1; D is ambiguous. Germline loops: CDR1 MNHEY, CDR2 SVGAGI. V lost 5 bases and J 1 base, leaving 11 bases between the germline ends. The CDR3 totals 14 residues. The CDR3 coding sequence is TGTGCCAGCAGTATATCGCGGTCGAACACTGAAGCTTTCTTT. Translating it yields CASSISRSNTEAFF.

The CDR3 protein is CASSESAGEYSYEQYF. CDR3 DNA sequence: TGTGCCAGCTCGGAATCGGCGGGAGAGTATAGCTACGAGCAGTACTTC. The genes are TRBV27 and TRBJ2-7; the match to TRBD2 covers 7 bases. The V segment lost 8 bases and the J segment 3 bases; nucleotides outside the gene matches: 16. In germline, CDR1 is MNHEY, CDR2 SMNVEV (reference sequence). The CDR3 length is 16 residues.

V gene TRBV20-1 combines with J gene TRBJ2-1; D not resolved. There are 10 residues in the CDR3. CDR1 and CDR2 (germline): DFQATT, SNEGSKA (reference sequence). V was pared by 6 bases and J by 10 bases, with 10 bases between. The CDR3 sequence is CSAPFGEQFF. The CDR3 DNA reads TGCAGTGCCCCGTTTGGGGAGCAGTTCTTC.

V usage is TRBV2 and J usage is TRBJ2-1; 9 bases line up with TRBD2. The germline gives CDR1 SNHLY, CDR2 FYNNEI. This CDR3 comprises 16 residues. With V trimmed by 7 bases and J by 7 bases, 14 bases remained unmatched. The CDR3 sequence: CASIEDLGLAKNEQFF. As DNA, the CDR3 is TGTGCCAGCATCGAGGATCTGGGACTAGCTAAAAATGAGCAGTTCTTC.

The chain uses TRBV10-3 and TRBJ2-7; D is perhaps TRBD1 (6 bases). Per germline, CDR1 ENHRY and CDR2 SYGVKD. CDR3 length equals 16 residues. Trimming removed 0 bases from V and 4 bases from J, with 16 bases in between. Here the CDR3 reads CAISESWTEHGYEQYF. CDR3 nucleotide sequence: TGTGCCATCAGTGAGTCGTGGACAGAGCATGGATACGAGCAGTACTTC.

This rearrangement joins TRBV20-1 to TRBJ1-2, with 8 bases lining up with TRBD1. CDR3 size: 11 residues. Per germline, CDR1 DFQATT and CDR2 SNEGSKA (reference sequence). CDR3 protein: CTGTGDYGYTF. The CDR3 DNA follows: TGCACCGGGACAGGCGACTATGGCTACACCTTC.

This clone was seen a handful of times. V and J are TRBV9 and TRBJ1-4; D not resolved. V was clipped by 4 bases and J by 3 bases, with 10 bases between them. The CDR3 spans 14 residues. Looked up from germline, CDR1 is SGDLS and CDR2 is YYNGEE. The CDR3 DNA reads as TGTGCCAGCAGCCCTACCGGGCCTAATGAAAAACTGTTTTTT. Amino acids: CASSPTGPNEKLFF. The variable domain in full, with the rest retrieved from reference TRBV9 and TRBJ1-4, is DSGVTQTPKHLITATGQRVTLRCSPRSGDLSVYWYQQSLDQGLQFLIQYYNGEERAKGNILERFSAQQFPDLHSELNLSSLELGDSALYFCASSPTGPNEKLFFGSGTQLSVL.